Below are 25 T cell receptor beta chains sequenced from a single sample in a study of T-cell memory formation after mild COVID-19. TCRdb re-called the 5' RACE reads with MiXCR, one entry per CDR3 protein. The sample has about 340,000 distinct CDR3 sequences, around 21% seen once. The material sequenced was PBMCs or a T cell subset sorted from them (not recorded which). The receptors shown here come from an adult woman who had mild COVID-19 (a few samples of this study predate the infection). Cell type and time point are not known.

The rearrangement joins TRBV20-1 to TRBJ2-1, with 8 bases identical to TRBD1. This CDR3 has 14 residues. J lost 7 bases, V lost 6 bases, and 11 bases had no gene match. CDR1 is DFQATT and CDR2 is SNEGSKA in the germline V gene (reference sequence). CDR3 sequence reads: CSASLGQGRNEQFF. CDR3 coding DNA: TGCAGTGCGAGTCTTGGACAGGGAAGGAATGAGCAGTTCTTC.

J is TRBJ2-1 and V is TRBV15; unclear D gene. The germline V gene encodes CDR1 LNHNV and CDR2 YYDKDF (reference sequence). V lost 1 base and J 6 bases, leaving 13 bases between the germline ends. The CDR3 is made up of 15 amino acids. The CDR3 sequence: CATSRGPRDRNEQFF. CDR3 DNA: TGTGCCACCAGCAGAGGACCTAGGGATCGCAATGAGCAGTTCTTC. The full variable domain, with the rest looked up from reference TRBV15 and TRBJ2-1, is DAMVIQNPRYQVTQFGKPVTLSCSQTLNHNVMYWYQQKSSQAPKLLFHYYDKDFNNEADTPDNFQSRRPNTSFCFLDIRSPGLGDTAMYLCATSRGPRDRNEQFFGPGTRLTVL.

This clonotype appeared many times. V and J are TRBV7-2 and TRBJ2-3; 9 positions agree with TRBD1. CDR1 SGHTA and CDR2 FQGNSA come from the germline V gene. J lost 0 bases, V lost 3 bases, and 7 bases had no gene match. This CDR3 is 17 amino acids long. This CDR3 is CASSLWRGQGSTDTQYF. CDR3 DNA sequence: TGTGCCAGCAGCTTGTGGCGGGGACAGGGAAGCACAGATACGCAGTATTTT.

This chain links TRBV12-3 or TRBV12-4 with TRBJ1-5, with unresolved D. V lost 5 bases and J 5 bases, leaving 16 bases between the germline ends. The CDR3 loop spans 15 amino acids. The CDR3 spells CASSAGWGMHQPQHF. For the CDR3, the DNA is TGTGCCAGCAGTGCCGGATGGGGTATGCATCAGCCCCAGCATTTT.

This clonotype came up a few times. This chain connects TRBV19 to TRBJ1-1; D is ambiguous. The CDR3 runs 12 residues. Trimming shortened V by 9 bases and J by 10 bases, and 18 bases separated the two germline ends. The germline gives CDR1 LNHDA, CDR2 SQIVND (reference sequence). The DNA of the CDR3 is TGTGCCAGCAGCGAACTCGCGAAGGGAGCTTTCTTT. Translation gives CASSELAKGAFF.

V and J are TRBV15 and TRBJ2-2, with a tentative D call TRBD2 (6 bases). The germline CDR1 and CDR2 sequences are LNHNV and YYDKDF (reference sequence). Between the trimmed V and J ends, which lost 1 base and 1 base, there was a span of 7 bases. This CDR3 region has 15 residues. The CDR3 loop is CATSRVRGNTGELFF. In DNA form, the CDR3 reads TGTGCCACCAGCAGAGTGCGGGGGAACACCGGGGAGCTGTTTTTT.

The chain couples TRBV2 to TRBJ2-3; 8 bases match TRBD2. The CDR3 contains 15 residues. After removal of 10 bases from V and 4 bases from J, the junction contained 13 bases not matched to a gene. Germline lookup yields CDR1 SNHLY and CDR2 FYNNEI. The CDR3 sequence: CATRRTGGGADTQYF. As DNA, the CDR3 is TGTGCCACCCGTCGAACGGGAGGGGGAGCAGATACGCAGTATTTT.

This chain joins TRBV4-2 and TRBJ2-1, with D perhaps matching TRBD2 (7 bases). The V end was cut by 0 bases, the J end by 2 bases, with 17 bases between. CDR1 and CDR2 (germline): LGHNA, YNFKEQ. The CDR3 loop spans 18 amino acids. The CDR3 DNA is TGTGCCAGCAGCCAAGAAGGTGGGGGGGCCCCCCCCTACAATGAGCAGTTCTTC. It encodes CASSQEGGGAPPYNEQFF.

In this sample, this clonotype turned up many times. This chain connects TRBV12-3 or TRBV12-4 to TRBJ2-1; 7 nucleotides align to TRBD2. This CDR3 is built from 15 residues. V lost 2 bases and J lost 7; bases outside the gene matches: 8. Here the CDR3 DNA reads TGTGCCAGCAGTTTAAACAGAGCGGGGACTAATGAGCAGTTCTTC. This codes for CASSLNRAGTNEQFF.

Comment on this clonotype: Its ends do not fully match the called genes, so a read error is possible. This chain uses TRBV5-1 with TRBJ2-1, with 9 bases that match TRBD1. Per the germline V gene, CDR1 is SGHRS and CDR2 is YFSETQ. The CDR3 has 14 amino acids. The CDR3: CASSDQTPGQGLHF. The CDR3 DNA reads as TGCGCCAGCAGCGATCAAACCCCGGGACAGGGCCTTCACTTC.

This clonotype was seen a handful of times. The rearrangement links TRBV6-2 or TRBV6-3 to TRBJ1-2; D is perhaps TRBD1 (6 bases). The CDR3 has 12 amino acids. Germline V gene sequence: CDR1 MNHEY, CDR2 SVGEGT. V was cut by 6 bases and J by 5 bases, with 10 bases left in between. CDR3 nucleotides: TGTGCCAGCAGCAGGACAGTTTATGGCTACACCTTC. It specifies CASSRTVYGYTF.

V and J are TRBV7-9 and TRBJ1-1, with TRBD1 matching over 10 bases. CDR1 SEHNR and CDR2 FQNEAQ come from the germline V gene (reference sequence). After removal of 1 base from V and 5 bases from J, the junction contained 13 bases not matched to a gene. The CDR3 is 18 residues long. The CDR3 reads CASSLVRRDRGVETEAFF. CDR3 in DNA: TGTGCCAGCAGCTTAGTTAGGCGGGACAGGGGTGTGGAAACTGAAGCTTTCTTT.

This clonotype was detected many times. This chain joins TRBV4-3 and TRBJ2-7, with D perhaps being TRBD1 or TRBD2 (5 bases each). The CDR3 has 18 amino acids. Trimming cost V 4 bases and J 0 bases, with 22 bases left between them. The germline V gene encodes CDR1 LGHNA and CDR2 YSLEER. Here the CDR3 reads CASSLSLTGTVGSYEQYF. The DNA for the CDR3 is TGCGCCAGCAGCCTCTCCTTAACCGGGACGGTGGGCTCCTACGAGCAGTACTTC.

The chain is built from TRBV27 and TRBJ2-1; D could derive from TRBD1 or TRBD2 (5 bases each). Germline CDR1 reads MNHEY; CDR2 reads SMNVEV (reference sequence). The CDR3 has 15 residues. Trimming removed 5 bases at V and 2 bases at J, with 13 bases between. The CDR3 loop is CASSQTKGAYNEQFF. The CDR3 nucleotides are TGTGCCAGCAGTCAGACTAAAGGGGCCTACAATGAGCAGTTCTTC.

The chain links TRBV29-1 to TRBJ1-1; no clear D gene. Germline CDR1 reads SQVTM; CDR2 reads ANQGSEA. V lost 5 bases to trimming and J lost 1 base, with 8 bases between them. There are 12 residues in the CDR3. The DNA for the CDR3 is TGCAGCGTTCAAAGGCAGAACACTGAAGCTTTCTTT. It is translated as CSVQRQNTEAFF.

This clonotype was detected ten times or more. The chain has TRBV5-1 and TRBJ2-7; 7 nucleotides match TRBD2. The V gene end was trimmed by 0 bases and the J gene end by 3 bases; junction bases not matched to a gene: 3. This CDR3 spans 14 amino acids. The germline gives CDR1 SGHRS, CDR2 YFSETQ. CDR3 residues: CASSLGGGDYEQYF. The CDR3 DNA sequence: TGCGCCAGCAGCTTGGGCGGGGGAGACTACGAGCAGTACTTC.

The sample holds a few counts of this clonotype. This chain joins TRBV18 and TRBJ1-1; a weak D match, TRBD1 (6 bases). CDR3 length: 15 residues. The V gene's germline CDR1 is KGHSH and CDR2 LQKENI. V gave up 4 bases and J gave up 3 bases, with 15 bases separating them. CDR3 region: CASSLQDSAYTEAFF. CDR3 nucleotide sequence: TGTGCCAGCTCACTGCAGGACAGCGCATACACTGAAGCTTTCTTT.

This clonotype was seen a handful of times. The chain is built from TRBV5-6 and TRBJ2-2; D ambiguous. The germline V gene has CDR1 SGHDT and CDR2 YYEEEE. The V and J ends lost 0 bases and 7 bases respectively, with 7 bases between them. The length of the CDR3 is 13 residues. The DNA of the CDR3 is TGTGCCAGCAGCTTGGGAGCAAACGGGGAGCTGTTTTTT. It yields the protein CASSLGANGELFF.

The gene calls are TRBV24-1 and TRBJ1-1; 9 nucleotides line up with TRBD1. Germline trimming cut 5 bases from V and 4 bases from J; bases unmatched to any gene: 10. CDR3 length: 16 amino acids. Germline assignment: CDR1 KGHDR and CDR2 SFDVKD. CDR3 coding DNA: TGTGCCACCAGTGGTGGGACAGGGCGAGGTGGCACTGAAGCTTTCTTT. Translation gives CATSGGTGRGGTEAFF.

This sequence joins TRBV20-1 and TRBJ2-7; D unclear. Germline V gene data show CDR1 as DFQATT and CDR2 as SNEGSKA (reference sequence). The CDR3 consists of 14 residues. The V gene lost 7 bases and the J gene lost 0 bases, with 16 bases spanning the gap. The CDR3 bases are TGCAGTGGAACCGACGTTCCGAGCTCCTACGAGCAGTACTTC. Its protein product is CSGTDVPSSYEQYF.

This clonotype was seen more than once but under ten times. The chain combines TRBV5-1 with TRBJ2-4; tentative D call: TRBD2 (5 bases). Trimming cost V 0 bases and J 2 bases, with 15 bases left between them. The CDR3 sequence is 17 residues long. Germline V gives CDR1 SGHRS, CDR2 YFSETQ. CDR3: CASSLAPKTISKNIQYF. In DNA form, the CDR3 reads TGCGCCAGCAGCTTGGCGCCGAAGACTATCTCCAAAAACATTCAGTACTTC.

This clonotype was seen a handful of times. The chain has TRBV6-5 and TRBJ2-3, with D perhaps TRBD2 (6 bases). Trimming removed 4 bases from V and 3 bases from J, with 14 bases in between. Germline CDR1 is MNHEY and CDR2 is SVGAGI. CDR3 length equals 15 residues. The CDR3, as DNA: TGTGCCAGCAGTTCCCCCCGTGGGGGGACAGATACGCAGTATTTT. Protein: CASSSPRGGTDTQYF.

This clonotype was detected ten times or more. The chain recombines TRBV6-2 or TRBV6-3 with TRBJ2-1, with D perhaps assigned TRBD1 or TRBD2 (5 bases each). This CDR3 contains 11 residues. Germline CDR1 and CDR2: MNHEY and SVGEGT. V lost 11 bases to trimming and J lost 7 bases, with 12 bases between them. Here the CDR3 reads CASSWGNEQFF. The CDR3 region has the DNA TGTGCCTCCTCTTGGGGGAATGAGCAGTTCTTC.

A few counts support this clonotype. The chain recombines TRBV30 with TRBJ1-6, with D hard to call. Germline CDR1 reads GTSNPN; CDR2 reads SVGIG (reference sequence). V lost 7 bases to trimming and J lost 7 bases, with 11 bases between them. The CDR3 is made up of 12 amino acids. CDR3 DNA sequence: TGTGCCTTCAACGCGGGGAATTCACCCCTCCACTTT. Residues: CAFNAGNSPLHF. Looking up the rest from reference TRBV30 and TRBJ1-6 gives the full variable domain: SQTIHQWPATLVQPVGSPLSLECTVEGTSNPNLYWYRQAAGRGLQLLFYSVGIGQISSEVPQNLSASRPQDRQFILSSKKLLLSDSGFYLCAFNAGNSPLHFGNGTRLTVT.

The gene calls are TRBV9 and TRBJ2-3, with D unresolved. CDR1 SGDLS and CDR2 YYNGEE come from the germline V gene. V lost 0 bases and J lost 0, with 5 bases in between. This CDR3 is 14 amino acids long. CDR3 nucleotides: TGTGCCAGCAGCGTAGTTGGGAGCACAGATACGCAGTATTTT. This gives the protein CASSVVGSTDTQYF. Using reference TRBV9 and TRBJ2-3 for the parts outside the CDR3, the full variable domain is DSGVTQTPKHLITATGQRVTLRCSPRSGDLSVYWYQQSLDQGLQFLIQYYNGEERAKGNILERFSAQQFPDLHSELNLSSLELGDSALYFCASSVVGSTDTQYFGPGTRLTVL.